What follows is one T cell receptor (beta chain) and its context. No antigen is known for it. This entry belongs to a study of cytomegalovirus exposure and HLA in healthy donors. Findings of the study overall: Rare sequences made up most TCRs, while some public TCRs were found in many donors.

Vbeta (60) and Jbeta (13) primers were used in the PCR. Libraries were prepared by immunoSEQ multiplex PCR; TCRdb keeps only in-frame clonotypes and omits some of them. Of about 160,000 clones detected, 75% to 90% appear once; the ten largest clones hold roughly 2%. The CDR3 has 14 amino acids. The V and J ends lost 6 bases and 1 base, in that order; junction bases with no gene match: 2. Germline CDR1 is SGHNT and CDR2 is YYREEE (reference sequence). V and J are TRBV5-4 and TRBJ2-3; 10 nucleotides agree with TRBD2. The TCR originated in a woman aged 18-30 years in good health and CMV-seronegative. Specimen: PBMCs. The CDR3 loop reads CASTGTSGTDTQYF. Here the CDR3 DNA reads TGTGCCAGCACCGGGACTAGCGGCACAGATACGCAGTATTTT.